This section outlines one T cell receptor (beta chain) sequence together with its context. The antigen is not known. The source of the sample is a study of a mutant IDH1 vaccine in newly diagnosed glioma. The wider study: Vaccines were first given 4-6 weeks after radiotherapy alone, or with temozolomide cycles.

CDR1 and CDR2 (germline): SGHTA, FQGNSA. Trimming removed 5 bases from V and 2 bases from J, with 13 bases in between. This CDR3 is built from 15 residues. Time point: week 47, end of study. Doses comprised 300 ug of mutant IDH1 20-mer peptide each, plus topical imiquimod. New WHO grade 3 or 4 IDH1-mutant, ATRX-lost astrocytomas were present in all donors. The data were produced by immunoSEQ multiplex PCR, yet TCRdb's version contains in-frame clones alone and is incomplete. The table shows some 35,000 clones, with roughly 82% occurring only once. This TCR came from a man aged 35 to 55 with glioma. The J gene is TRBJ2-1, the V gene TRBV7-2; tentative D call: TRBD2 (6 bases). The sequenced sample was PBMCs, obtained from a glioma patient whose treatment included an IDH1 peptide vaccine. The CDR3 DNA sequence: TGTGCCAGCAGCCCCGGGAGTCGTACCTACAATGAGCAGTTCTTC. As protein: CASSPGSRTYNEQFF. The variable domain in full, with the rest retrieved from reference TRBV7-2 and TRBJ2-1, is GAGVSQSPSNKVTEKGKDVELRCDPISGHTALYWYRQSLGQGLEFLIYFQGNSAPDKSGLPSDRFSAERTGGSVSTLTIQRTQQEDSAVYLCASSPGSRTYNEQFFGPGTRLTVL.